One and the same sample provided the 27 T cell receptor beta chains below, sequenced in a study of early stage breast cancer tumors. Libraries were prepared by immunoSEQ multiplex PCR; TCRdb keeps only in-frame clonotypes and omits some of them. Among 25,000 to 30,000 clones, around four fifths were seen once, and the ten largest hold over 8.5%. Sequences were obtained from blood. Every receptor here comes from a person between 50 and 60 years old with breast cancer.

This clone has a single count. CDR3 sequence: CASSGQRPYEQYF. The DNA of the CDR3 is TGTGCCAGTAGCGGGCAGCGACCCTACGAGCAGTACTTC. The chain links TRBV19 to TRBJ2-7; D remains ambiguous. The germline CDR1 and CDR2 sequences are LNHDA and SQIVND (reference sequence). V dropped 6 bases and J dropped 2 bases, with 11 bases sitting between them. The CDR3 has 13 amino acids.

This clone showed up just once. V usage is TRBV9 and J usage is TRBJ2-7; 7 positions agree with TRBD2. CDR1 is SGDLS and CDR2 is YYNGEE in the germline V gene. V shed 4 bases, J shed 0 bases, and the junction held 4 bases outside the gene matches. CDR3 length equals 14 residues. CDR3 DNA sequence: TGTGCCAGCAGCTCATGGGGGGGCTCCTACGAGCAGTACTTC. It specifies CASSSWGGSYEQYF.

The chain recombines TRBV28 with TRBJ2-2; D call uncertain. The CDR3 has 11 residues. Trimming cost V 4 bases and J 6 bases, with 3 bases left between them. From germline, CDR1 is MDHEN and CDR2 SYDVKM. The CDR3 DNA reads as TGTGCCAGCAGTTCCCCCGGGGAGCTGTTTTTT. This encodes CASSSPGELFF.

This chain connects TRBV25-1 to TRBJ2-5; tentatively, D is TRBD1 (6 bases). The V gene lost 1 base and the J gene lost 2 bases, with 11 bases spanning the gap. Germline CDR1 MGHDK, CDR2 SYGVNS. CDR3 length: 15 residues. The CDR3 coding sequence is TGTGCCAGCAGTGAATTTAGAGGGGGTCAAGAGACCCAGTACTTC. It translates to CASSEFRGGQETQYF.

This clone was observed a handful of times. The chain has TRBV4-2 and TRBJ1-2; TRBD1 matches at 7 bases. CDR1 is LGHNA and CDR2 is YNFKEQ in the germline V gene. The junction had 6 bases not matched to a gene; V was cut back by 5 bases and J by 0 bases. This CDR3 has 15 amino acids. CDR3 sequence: CASSETGSANYGYTF. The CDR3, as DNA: TGTGCCAGCAGCGAGACAGGGTCGGCTAACTATGGCTACACCTTC.

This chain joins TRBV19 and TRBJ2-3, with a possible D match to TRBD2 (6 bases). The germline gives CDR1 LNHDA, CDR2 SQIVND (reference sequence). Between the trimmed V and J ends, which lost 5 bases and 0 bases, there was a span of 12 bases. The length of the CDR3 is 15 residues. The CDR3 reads CASSRGASSTDTQYF. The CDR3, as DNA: TGTGCCAGTAGTCGCGGGGCTAGCAGCACAGATACGCAGTATTTT.

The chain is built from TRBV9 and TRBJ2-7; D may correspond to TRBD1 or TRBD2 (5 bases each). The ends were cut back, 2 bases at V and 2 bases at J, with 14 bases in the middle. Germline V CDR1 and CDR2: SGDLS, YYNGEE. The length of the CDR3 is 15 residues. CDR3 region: CASSVGQTGPYEQYF. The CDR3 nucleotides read TGTGCCAGCAGCGTCGGTCAAACGGGGCCCTACGAGCAGTACTTC.

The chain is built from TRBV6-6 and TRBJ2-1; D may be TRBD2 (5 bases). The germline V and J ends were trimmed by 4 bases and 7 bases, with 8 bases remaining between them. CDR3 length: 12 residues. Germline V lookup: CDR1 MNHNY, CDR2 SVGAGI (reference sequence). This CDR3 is CASSSRGNEQFF. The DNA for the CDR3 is TGTGCCAGCAGTTCCCGGGGTAATGAGCAGTTCTTC.

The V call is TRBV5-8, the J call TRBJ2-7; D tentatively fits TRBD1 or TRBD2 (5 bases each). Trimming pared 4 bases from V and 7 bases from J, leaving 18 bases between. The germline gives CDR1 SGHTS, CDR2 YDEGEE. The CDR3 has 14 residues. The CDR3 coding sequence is TGTGCCAGCAGCCGGGGACGGTTCCCCCCGGAGCAGTACTTC. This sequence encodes CASSRGRFPPEQYF.

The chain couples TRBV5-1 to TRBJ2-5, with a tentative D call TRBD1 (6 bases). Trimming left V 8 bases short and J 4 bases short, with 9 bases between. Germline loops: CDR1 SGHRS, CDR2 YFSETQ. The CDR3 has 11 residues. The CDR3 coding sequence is TGCGCCAGTACAGGGAGAGAGACCCAGTACTTC. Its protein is CASTGRETQYF.

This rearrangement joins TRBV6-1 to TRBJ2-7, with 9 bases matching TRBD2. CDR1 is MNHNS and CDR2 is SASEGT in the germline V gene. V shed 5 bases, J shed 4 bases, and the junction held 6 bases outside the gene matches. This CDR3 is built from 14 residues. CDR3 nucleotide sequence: TGTGCCAGCAGTCCGCGGGGGGGCGGGTACGAGCAGTACTTC. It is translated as CASSPRGGGYEQYF.

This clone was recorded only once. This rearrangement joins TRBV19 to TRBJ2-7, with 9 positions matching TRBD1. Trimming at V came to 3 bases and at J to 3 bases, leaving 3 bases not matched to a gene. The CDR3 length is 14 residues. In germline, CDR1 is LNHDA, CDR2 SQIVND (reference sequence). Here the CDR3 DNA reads TGTGCCAGTAGTATCGGGACAGGGTACTACGAGCAGTACTTC. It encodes CASSIGTGYYEQYF.

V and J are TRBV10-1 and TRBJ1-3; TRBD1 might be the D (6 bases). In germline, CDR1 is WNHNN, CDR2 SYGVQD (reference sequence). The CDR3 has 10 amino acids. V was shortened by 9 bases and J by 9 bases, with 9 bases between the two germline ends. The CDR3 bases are TGCGCCAGGGAGGGGGGCACCATATATTTT. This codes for CAREGGTIYF.

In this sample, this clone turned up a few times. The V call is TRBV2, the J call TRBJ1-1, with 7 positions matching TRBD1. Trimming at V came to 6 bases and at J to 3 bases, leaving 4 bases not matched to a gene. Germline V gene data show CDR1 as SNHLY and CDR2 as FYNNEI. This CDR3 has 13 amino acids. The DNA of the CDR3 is TGTGCCAGCAGGACAGGGCGGGACACTGAAGCTTTCTTT. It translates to CASRTGRDTEAFF.

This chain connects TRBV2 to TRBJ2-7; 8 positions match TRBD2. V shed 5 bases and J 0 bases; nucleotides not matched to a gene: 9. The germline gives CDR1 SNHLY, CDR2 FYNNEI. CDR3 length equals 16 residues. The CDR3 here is CASSHREGVPSYEQYF. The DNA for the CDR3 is TGTGCCAGCAGTCACCGGGAGGGCGTACCCTCCTACGAGCAGTACTTC.

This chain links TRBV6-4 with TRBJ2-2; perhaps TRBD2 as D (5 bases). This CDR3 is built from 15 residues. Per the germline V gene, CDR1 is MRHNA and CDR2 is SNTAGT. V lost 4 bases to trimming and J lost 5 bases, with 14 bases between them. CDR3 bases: TGTGCCAGCAGTGGAGGGTTGGGGAAGACCGGGGAGCTGTTTTTT. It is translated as CASSGGLGKTGELFF.

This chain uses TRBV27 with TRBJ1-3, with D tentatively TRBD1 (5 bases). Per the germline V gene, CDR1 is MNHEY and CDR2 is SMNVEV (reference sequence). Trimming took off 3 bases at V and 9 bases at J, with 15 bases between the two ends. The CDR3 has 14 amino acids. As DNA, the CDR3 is TGTGCCAGCAGTTTGTTATCCTCCGGGGGCACCATATATTTT. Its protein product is CASSLLSSGGTIYF.

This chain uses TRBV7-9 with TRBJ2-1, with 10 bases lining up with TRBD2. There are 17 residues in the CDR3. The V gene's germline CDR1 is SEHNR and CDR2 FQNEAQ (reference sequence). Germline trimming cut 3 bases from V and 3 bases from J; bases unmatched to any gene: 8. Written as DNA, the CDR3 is TGTGCCAGCAGCTTCCTTGTTTCTAGCGGGAGCTACAATGAGCAGTTCTTC. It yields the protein CASSFLVSSGSYNEQFF.

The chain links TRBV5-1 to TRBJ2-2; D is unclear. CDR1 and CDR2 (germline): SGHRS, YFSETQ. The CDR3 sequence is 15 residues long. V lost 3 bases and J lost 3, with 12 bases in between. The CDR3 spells CASSSSFWDTGELFF. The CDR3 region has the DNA TGCGCCAGCAGCTCGTCTTTCTGGGACACCGGGGAGCTGTTTTTT.

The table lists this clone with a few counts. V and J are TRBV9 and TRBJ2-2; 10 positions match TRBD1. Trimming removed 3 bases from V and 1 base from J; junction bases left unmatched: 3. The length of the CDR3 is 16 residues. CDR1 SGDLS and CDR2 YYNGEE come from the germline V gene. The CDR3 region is CASSGQGAENTGELFF. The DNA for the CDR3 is TGTGCCAGCAGCGGACAGGGGGCCGAGAACACCGGGGAGCTGTTTTTT.

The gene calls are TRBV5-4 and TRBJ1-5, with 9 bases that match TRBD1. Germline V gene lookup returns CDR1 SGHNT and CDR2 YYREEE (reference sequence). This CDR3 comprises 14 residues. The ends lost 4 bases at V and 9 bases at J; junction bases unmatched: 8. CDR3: CASSPGTGNWPQHF. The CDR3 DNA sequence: TGTGCCAGCAGCCCCGGGACAGGGAATTGGCCCCAGCATTTT.

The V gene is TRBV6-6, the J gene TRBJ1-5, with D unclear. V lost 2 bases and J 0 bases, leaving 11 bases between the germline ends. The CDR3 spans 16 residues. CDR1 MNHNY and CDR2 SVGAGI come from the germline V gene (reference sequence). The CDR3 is CASSYPRGNSNQPQHF. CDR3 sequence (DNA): TGTGCCAGCAGTTACCCGAGAGGCAATAGCAATCAGCCCCAGCATTTT.

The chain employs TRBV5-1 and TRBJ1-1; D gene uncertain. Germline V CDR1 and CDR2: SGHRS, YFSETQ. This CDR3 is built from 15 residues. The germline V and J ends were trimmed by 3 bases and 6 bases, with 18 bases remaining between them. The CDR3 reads CASSSTGRTGPEAFF. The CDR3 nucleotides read TGCGCCAGCAGCTCGACTGGACGGACGGGCCCTGAAGCTTTCTTT.

The CDR3 DNA sequence: TGTGCCAGCAGCTTGGGGGACTCGACGGGCACAGATACGCAGTATTTT. Its translation: CASSLGDSTGTDTQYF. This chain uses TRBV4-2 with TRBJ2-3; tentative D call: TRBD2 (6 bases). Germline assignment: CDR1 LGHNA and CDR2 YNFKEQ. This CDR3 has 16 amino acids. V was cut by 5 bases and J by 1 base, with 16 bases left in between.

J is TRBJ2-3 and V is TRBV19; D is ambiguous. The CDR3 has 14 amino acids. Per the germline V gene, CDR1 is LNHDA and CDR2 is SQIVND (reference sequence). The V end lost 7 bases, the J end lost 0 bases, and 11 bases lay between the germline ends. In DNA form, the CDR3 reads TGTGCCAGTACCACTCAGACTAGCACAGATACGCAGTATTTT. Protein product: CASTTQTSTDTQYF.

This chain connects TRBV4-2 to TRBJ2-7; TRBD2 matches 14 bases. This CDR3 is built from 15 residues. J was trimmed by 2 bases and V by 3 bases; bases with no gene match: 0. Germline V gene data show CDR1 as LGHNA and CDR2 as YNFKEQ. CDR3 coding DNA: TGTGCCAGCAGCCAGGGACTAGCGGGGGCCTACGAGCAGTACTTC. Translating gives CASSQGLAGAYEQYF.

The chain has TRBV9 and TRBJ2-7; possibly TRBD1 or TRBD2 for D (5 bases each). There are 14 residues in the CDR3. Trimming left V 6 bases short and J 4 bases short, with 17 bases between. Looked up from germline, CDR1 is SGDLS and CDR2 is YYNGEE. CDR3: CASNAGTEDYEQYF. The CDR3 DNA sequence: TGTGCCAGCAACGCCGGGACGGAGGATTACGAGCAGTACTTC.